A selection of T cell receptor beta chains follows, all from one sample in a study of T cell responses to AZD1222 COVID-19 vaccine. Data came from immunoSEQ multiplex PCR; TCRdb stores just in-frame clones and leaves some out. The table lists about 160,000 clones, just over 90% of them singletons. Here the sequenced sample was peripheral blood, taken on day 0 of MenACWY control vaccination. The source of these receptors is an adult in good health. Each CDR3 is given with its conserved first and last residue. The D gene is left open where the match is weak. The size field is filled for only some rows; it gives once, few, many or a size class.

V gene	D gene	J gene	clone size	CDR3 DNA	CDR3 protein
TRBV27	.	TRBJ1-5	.	TGTGCCAGCAGTTTTGAGGGACCATATAGCAATCAGCCCCAGCATTTT	CASSFEGPYSNQPQHF
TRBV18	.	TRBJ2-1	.	TGTGCCAGCTCACCCCCCGTCGGGGGGCAGGCCAAAGCCAATGAGCAGTTCTTC	CASSPPVGGQAKANEQFF
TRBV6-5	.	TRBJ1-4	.	TGTGCCAGCAGTTACCGGGGCAGGGATGGTGAAAAACTGTTTTTT	CASSYRGRDGEKLFF
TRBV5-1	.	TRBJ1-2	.	TGCGCCAGCAGTACCGGGAGAGGACTGGAGGGCTACACCTTC	CASSTGRGLEGYTF
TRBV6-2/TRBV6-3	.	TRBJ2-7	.	TGTGCCAGCAGTCTTGTAGGGGCCTACGAGCAGTACTTC	CASSLVGAYEQYF
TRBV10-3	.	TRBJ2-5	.	TGTGCCATCAGTGCGCTTCAGGAGCTCCGGGAGACCCAGTACTTC	CAISALQELRETQYF
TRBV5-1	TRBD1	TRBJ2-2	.	TGCGCCAGCAGATTGGACAGGGGAAGGACCGGGGAGCTGTTTTTT	CASRLDRGRTGELFF
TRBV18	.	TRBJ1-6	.	TGTGCCAGCTCTATAGGACAGACCGGCTATAATTCACCCCTCCACTTT	CASSIGQTGYNSPLHF
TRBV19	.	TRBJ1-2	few	TGTGCCAGTAGTATAGCATCAGGGGATCGAGGCTACACCTTC	CASSIASGDRGYTF
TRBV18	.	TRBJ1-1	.	TGTGCCAGCTCGCCCACAGGGCTCACTGAAGCTTTCTTT	CASSPTGLTEAFF
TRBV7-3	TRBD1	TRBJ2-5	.	TGTGCCAGCAGCTCTAGTCCAGGGGGAGAGACCCAGTACTTC	CASSSSPGGETQYF
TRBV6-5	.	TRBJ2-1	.	TGTGCCAGCAGTTTCCTCGGGGCTACCCTCAATAATGAGCAGTTCTTC	CASSFLGATLNNEQFF
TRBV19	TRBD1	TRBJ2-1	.	TGTGCCAGTAGGGGGGACAGGGCTTACAATGAGCAGTTCTTC	CASRGDRAYNEQFF
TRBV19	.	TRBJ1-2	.	TGTGCCAGTAGAGGCTGGTTGGGGCCTGATGGCTACACCTTC	CASRGWLGPDGYTF
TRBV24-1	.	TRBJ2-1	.	TGTGCCACCATGATGGCGGGACGGGATGAGCAGTTCTTC	CATMMAGRDEQFF
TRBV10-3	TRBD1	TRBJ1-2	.	TGTGCCATCAGTGCAGAGACAGGGGGCTTCGCTGGCTACACCTTC	CAISAETGGFAGYTF
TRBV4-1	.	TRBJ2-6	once	TGCGCCAGCAGCCAAGATAAGAGGGGATCTGGGGCCAACGTCCTGACTTTC	CASSQDKRGSGANVLTF
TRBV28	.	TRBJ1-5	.	TGTGCCAGCAGTCTCACGGGAGGGTTCTATAGCAATCAGCCCCAGCATTTT	CASSLTGGFYSNQPQHF
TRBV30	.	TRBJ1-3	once	TGTGCCTGGAGTAGGGCAGGGACCTCTGGAAACACCATATATTTT	CAWSRAGTSGNTIYF
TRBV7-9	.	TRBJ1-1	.	TGTGCCAGCAGCCGGGACCCGCCTGAGGACACTGAAGCTTTCTTT	CASSRDPPEDTEAFF
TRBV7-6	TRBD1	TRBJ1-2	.	TGTGCCACCACAGGGGGGCTATATGGCTACACCTTC	CATTGGLYGYTF
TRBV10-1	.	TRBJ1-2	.	TGCGCCAGCAGTGAGTCAGGGTCCTATGGCTACACCTTC	CASSESGSYGYTF
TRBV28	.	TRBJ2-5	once	TGTGCCAGCACTGGGCAGGCCTTGGAGACCCAGTACTTC	CASTGQALETQYF
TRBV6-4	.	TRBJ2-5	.	TGTGCCAGCAGTGTGAACAGCCAAGAGACCCAGTACTTC	CASSVNSQETQYF
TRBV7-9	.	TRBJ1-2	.	TGTGCCAGCAGCCCAAGGGGGGGCCGTGGCTACACCTTC	CASSPRGGRGYTF
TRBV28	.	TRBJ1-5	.	TGTGCCAGCAGTTTATGGTCTCAGCCCCAGCATTTT	CASSLWSQPQHF
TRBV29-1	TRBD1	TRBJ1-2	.	TGCAGCGTTGAAGGTGACAGGGGCCCTGGCTACACCTTC	CSVEGDRGPGYTF